This TCR beta chain was recorded in a study of PD-1 blockade in classical Hodgkin lymphoma. Germline V CDR1 and CDR2: MRHNA, SNTAGT. This CDR3 comprises 14 residues. The V end lost 2 bases, the J end lost 0 bases, and 4 bases lay between the germline ends. Sequencing used immunoSEQ multiplex PCR; TCRdb keeps in-frame clones, though not all of them. In the table there are approximately 17,000 clones, around four fifths of which are singletons. The time point: newly diagnosed, previously untreated cHL patient sample. This TCR derives from a human donor with classical Hodgkin lymphoma. The rearrangement links TRBV6-4 to TRBJ2-2; D is unclear. Sequenced: peripheral blood mononuclear cells (PBMCs). DNA of the CDR3: TGTGCCAGCAGTGACGGGACGAACACCGGGGAGCTGTTTTTT. This sequence encodes CASSDGTNTGELFF.